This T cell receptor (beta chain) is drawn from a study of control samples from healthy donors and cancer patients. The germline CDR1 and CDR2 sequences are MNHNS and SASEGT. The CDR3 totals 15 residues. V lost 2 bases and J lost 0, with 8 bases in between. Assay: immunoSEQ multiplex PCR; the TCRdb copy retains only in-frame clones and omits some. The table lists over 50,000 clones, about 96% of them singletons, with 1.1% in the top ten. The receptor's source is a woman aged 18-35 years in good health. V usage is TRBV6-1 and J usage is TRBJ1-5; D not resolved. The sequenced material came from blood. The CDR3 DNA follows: TGTGCCAGCAGTGAACATCCATATAGCAATCAGCCCCAGCATTTT. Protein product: CASSEHPYSNQPQHF.